The 3 T cell receptor beta chains below come from one sample, sequenced in a study of regulatory and conventional T cells in RAG deficiency (dated by TCRdb to the late 2010s). Libraries were constructed by the immunoSEQ multiplex PCR assay. What TCRdb holds here is the immuneACCESS table cut down to in-frame rearrangements. Part of the clones is not present; checked against another copy, under half of the missing clones reflect an unresolved V gene, and the others are unexplained. The sample records approximately 22,000 clones, approximately 95% of which are singletons. 1% to 1.5% of the sample lies in the top ten. Before genomic DNA extraction, conventional CD4+ T cells were isolated from blood as CD25-low CD127-high cells. In addition, the sample was reused for a study of regulatory T cells. As described in the second report: The multiplex PCR relied on 52 forward TRBV primers and 13 reverse TRBJ primers, and amplification bias was corrected through assay-based and computational methods.

The sequencing input was CD25- CD4+ T cells sorted from blood. The receptors come from a human donor in good health.

The gene calls are TRBV7-9 and TRBJ2-2; 7 nucleotides align to TRBD2. This CDR3 has 17 residues. The germline gives CDR1 SEHNR, CDR2 FQNEAQ (reference sequence). The trim removed 5 bases at V and 1 base at J, leaving 10 bases unmatched. Here the CDR3 DNA reads TGTGCCAGCAGCCGGGCTAGGGCTAGCGGGAACACCGGGGAGCTGTTTTTT. Its protein product is CASSRARASGNTGELFF.

V gene TRBV5-6 combines with J gene TRBJ2-7, with D tentatively TRBD1 (6 bases). The germline V and J ends were trimmed by 2 bases and 3 bases, with 15 bases remaining between them. The CDR3 runs 15 residues. CDR1 and CDR2 (germline): SGHDT, YYEEEE. CDR3 nucleotides: TGTGCCAGCAGCTTTTTTGGGACACTCGACTACGAGCAGTACTTC. Translation gives CASSFFGTLDYEQYF.

The chain links TRBV21-1 to TRBJ1-6; the DNA was not used to check the table's D call, TRBD1. TRBV21-1 is a recognized pseudogene. The CDR3 consists of 17 residues. The CDR3 protein is CASSPTRFDSADTPLHF. CDR3 coding DNA: TGTGCCAGCAGCCCGACGCGATTCGACAGCGCCGATACTCCCCTCCACTTT.